This T cell receptor beta chain was profiled in a study of OX40 agonist ivuxolimab in advanced cancers. The overall study: Patients with hepatocellular carcinoma, melanoma, renal cell or head and neck cancer made up the dose-escalation patients. Regarding the study as a whole: More expanded clones were seen, on average, in CD8+ T cells than in CD4+.

Some clones are missing from TCRdb's copy, which holds only in-frame ones; the method was immunoSEQ multiplex PCR. The profile shows roughly 17,000 clones, less than 75% of them singletons. From germline, CDR1 is SGDLS and CDR2 YYNGEE. The CDR3 extends over 19 amino acids. V lost 1 base and J 1 base, leaving 23 bases between the germline ends. If patients had autoimmune disease history or systemic immunosuppression, they were excluded. Blood sampling took place at baseline, cycle 4 day 1, and cycle 7 day 1. In the case of this clone: Its antigen remains unidentified.

The source was CD4+ or CD8+ T cells sorted from blood, collected in a trial of the OX40 agonist ivuxolimab. The chain recombines TRBV9 with TRBJ1-2, with a possible D match to TRBD1 (5 bases). This TCR was recovered from an adult with an advanced solid tumor such as melanoma, head and neck, liver or kidney cancer. The CDR3 loop reads CASSVSPKTDRALNYGYTF. The CDR3 nucleotides read TGTGCCAGCAGCGTAAGCCCTAAGACCGACAGAGCCCTTAACTATGGCTACACCTTC. The full variable domain, with the rest looked up from reference TRBV9 and TRBJ1-2, is DSGVTQTPKHLITATGQRVTLRCSPRSGDLSVYWYQQSLDQGLQFLIQYYNGEERAKGNILERFSAQQFPDLHSELNLSSLELGDSALYFCASSVSPKTDRALNYGYTFGSGTRLTVV.